The sequence of this TCR beta chain was determined in a study of cytomegalovirus exposure and HLA in healthy donors. Study-level points and caveats: The study had only CMV serostatus as immune exposure information.

This clone showed up just once. Its antigen is not known. V trimming: 0 bases; J trimming: 2 bases; junction bases outside the gene matches: 3. This CDR3 spans 15 amino acids. The germline CDR1 and CDR2 sequences are SGHTA and FQGNSA. All the people who gave samples were healthy bone marrow donors. The primer mix had 60 Vbeta and 13 Jbeta primers. The data were produced by immunoSEQ multiplex PCR, yet TCRdb's version contains in-frame clones alone and is incomplete. Among 130,000 or so clones listed, more than 60% were seen once. The specimen was PBMCs. The chain has TRBV7-2 and TRBJ2-5, with 7 bases identical to TRBD2. The TCR originated in a man aged 40-55 years in good health and CMV-seronegative. The CDR3 DNA follows: TGTGCCAGCAGCTTAGCGGGACTAAGACAAGAGACCCAGTACTTC. Translating it yields CASSLAGLRQETQYF.